This T cell receptor (beta chain) was documented in a study of T cells after yellow fever vaccination. The CDR3 consists of 12 residues. The germline CDR1 and CDR2 sequences are LNHNV and YYDKDF (reference sequence). Trimming shortened V by 3 bases and J by 7 bases, and 9 bases separated the two germline ends. TCRdb passed the 5' RACE reads through MiXCR, listing each CDR3 protein once. The sample includes a few hundred thousand distinct CDR3 sequences, 15% to 20% seen only once; the top ten take roughly an eighth. This specimen consisted of PBMCs, obtained 15 days after the yellow fever booster vaccination. This sequence originates from a man aged 30 to 39 who received the YFV17D yellow fever vaccine. The rearrangement uses TRBV15 and TRBJ1-1; D ambiguous. The CDR3 spells CATSREIGEAFF. The CDR3 DNA is TGTGCCACCAGCAGGGAAATTGGTGAAGCTTTCTTT.